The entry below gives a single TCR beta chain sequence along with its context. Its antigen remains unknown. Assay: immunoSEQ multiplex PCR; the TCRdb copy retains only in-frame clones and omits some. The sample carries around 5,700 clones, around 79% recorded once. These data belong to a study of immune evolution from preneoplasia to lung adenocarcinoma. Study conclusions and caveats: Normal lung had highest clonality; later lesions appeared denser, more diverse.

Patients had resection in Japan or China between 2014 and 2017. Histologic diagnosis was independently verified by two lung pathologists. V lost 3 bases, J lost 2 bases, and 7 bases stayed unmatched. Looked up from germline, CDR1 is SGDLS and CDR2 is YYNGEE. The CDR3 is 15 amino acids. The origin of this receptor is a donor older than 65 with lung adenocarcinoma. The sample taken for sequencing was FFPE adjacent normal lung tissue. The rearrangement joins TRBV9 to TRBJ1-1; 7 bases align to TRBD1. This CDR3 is CASSAHRDSNTEAFF. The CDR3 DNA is TGTGCCAGCAGCGCGCATCGGGACAGCAACACTGAAGCTTTCTTT.